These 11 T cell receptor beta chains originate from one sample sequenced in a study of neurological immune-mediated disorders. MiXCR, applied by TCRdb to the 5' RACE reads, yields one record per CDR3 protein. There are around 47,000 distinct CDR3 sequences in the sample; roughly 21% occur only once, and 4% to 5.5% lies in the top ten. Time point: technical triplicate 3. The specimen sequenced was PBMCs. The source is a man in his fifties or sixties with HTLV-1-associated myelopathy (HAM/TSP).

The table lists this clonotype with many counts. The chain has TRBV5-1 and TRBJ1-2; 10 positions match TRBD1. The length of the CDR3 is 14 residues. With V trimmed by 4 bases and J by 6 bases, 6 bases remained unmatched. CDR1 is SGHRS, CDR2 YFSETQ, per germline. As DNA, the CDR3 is TGCGCCAGCAGCCTGACAGGGGGCAGTGATGGCTACACCTTC. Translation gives CASSLTGGSDGYTF.

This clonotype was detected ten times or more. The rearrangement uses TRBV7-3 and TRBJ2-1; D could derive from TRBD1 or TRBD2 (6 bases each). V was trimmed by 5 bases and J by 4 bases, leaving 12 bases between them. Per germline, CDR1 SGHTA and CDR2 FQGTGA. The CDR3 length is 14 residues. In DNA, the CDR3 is TGTGCCAGCAGCCCAGGGGCGGGATACAATGAGCAGTTCTTC. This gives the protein CASSPGAGYNEQFF.

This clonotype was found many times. The CDR3 is CASSYGTQRDTQYF. In DNA form, the CDR3 reads TGTGCCAGCAGTTACGGGACCCAGCGAGATACGCAGTATTTT. V usage is TRBV6-6 and J usage is TRBJ2-3; D tentatively fits TRBD1 or TRBD2 (5 bases each). Germline assignment: CDR1 MNHNY and CDR2 SVGAGI (reference sequence). This CDR3 has 14 residues. V was pared by 2 bases and J by 5 bases, with 11 bases between.

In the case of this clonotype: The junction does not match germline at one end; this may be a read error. The CDR3 is CVSRSGQNQETQYF. Here the CDR3 DNA reads TGTGTCAGCAGGTCGGGACAAAACCAAGAGACCCAGTACTTC. V gene TRBV6-6 combines with J gene TRBJ2-5; perhaps TRBD1 as D (6 bases). The germline V gene has CDR1 MNHNY and CDR2 SVGAGI (reference sequence). The CDR3 sequence is 14 residues long.

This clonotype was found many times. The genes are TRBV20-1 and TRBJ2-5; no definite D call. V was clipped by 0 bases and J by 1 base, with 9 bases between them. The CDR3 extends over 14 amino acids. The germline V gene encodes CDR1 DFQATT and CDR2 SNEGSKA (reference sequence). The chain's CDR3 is CSARDLGFQETQYF. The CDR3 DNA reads TGCAGTGCTAGAGATCTGGGGTTCCAAGAGACCCAGTACTTC.

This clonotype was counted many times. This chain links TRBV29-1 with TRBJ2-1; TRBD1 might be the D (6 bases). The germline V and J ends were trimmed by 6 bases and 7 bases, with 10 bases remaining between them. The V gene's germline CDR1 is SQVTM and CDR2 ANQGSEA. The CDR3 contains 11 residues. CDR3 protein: CSVGQINEQFF. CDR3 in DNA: TGCAGCGTAGGACAGATAAATGAGCAGTTCTTC.

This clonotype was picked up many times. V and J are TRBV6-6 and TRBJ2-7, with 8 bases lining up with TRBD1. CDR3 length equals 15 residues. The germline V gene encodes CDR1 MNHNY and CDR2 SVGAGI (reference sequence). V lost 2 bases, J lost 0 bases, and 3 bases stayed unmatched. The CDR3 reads CASSYVTGDSYEQYF. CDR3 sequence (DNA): TGTGCCAGCAGTTACGTGACAGGGGACTCCTACGAGCAGTACTTC.

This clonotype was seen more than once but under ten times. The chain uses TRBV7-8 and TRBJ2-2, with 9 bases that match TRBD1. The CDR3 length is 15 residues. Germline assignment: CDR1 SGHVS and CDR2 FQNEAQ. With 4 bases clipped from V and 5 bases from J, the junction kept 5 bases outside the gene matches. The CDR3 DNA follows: TGTGCCAGCAGCTACGGGACAGGGACGACCGGGGAGCTGTTTTTT. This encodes CASSYGTGTTGELFF.

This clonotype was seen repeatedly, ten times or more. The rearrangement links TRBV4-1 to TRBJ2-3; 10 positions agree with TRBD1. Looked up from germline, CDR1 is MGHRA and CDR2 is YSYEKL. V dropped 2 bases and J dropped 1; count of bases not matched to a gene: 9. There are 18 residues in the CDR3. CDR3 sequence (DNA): TGCGCCAGCAGCCAACCTACCCTAGGGACAGGGGGCACAGATACGCAGTATTTT. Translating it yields CASSQPTLGTGGTDTQYF.

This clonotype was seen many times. CDR3 sequence (DNA): TGTGCCAGCATTTCACCCCTCCACTTT. Protein: CASISPLHF. The rearrangement joins TRBV21-1 to TRBJ1-6. TRBV21-1 is recorded as a pseudogene. CDR3 length: 9 amino acids.

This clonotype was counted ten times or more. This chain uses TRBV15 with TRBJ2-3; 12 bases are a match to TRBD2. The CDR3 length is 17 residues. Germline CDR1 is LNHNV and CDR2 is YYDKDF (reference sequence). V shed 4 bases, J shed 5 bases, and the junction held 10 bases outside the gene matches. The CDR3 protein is CATSTPKTSGRIDTQYF. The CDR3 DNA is TGTGCCACCAGCACACCCAAGACTAGCGGGAGAATAGATACGCAGTATTTT.